This T cell receptor (beta chain) stems from a study of T-cell reconstitution after alpha-beta-depleted transplantation in children. This clonotype was observed a few times. As it was prepared, the TCRbeta library received unique molecular identifiers. TCRdb re-called the PCR reads through MiXCR, storing one row per CDR3 protein. Seen here are around 600,000 distinct CDR3 sequences, about 11% observed once, and the top ten hold approximately 4.1%. This specimen was PBMCs from the stem cell graft donor, taken from the stem cell graft. The origin of this receptor is a human donor who donated a stem cell graft to a child with acute myeloid leukemia.

The CDR3 reads CASSLKEVAGAHEQFF. For the CDR3, the DNA is TGTGCCAGCAGTTTAAAGGAGGTAGCGGGGGCCCATGAGCAGTTCTTC. The J gene is TRBJ2-1, the V gene TRBV12-3 or TRBV12-4; TRBD2 matches 9 bases. V gave up 2 bases and J gave up 8 bases; unmatched junction bases: 10. This CDR3 has 16 amino acids.